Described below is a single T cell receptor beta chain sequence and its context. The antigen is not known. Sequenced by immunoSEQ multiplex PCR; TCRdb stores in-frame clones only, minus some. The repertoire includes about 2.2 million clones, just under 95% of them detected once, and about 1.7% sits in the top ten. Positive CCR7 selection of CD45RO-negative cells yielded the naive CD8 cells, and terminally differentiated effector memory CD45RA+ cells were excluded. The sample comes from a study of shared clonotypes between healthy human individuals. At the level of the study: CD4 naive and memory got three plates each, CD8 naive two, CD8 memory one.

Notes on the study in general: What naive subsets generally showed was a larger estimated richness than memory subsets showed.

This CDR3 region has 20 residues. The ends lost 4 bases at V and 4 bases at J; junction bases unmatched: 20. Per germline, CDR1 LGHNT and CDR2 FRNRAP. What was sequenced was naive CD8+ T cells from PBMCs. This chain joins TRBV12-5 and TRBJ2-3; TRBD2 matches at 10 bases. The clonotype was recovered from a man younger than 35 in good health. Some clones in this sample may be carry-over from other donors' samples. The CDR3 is CASGSFLLSGRRGPADTQYF. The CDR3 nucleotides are TGTGCTAGTGGTTCCTTCTTACTTAGCGGGAGGAGGGGTCCCGCAGATACGCAGTATTTT.